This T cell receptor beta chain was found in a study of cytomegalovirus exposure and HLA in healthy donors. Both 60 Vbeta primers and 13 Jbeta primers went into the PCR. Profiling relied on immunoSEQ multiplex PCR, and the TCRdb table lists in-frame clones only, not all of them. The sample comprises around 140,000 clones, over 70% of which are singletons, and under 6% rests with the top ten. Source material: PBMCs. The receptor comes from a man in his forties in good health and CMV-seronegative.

The CDR3 nucleotides are TGTGCCAGCAGCTTAGCGGGAGTTGGCACAGATACGCAGTATTTT. Translation: CASSLAGVGTDTQYF. This chain uses TRBV7-2 with TRBJ2-3, with D perhaps TRBD2 (5 bases). Germline CDR1 and CDR2: SGHTA and FQGNSA. The CDR3 consists of 15 residues. V shed 0 bases and J shed 1 base, with 8 bases lying between them.